This T cell receptor (beta chain) was sequenced during a study of regulatory T cells in long-lasting Graves disease. Findings of the study overall: Newly diagnosed disease favored TRBV20-1 and TRBJ2-1 over persistent disease. Researchers examined only peripheral blood and not thyroid tissue.

Building of the TCR beta libraries involved iRepertoire HTBI primers and Arm-PCR of CDR3 regions. In TCRdb, the multiplex PCR reads were re-called with MiXCR into one record per CDR3 protein. The sample has roughly 420,000 distinct CDR3 sequences, approximately 14% seen once; the top ten hold approximately 17%. This CDR3 region has 16 residues. Germline lookup yields CDR1 SQVTM and CDR2 ANQGSEA. In the case of this clonotype: What it binds is not known. This may be a read error: a much more frequent sequence differs by one nucleotide.

Time point given: newly diagnosed GD, antithyroid drugs for less than 3 months. PBMC RNA was the source of the TCR library. The same sample was also studied in work on T cells in Graves' hyperthyroidism and ophthalmopathy. That source adds: First-round RT-PCR of the TCR CDR3 relied on the HTBI primer set.

The source material was peripheral blood mononuclear cells (PBMCs), sampled at new diagnosis, from a patient treated with antithyroid drugs. The rearrangement uses TRBV29-1 and TRBJ2-1, with 9 bases fitting TRBD2. This receptor was taken from a woman aged 45-65 years with Graves disease. CDR3 loop: CSVEAPSTSGYNERFF. CDR3 coding DNA: TGCAGCGTTGAAGCCCCCTCGACTAGCGGATACAATGAGCGGTTCTTC.